Below are 7 T cell receptor beta chains sequenced from a single sample in a study of blood T cells in healthy people across ages. It was with a sample-barcoded 5' primer and a J-beta primer mix that a second PCR of roughly 6 to 11 cycles was run. TCRdb ran MiXCR on the 5' RACE reads and lists one entry per CDR3 protein. Here the sample spans about 800,000 distinct CDR3 sequences, approximately 25% being singletons. The same sample was also studied in work on T cells of mothers and their children.

Sequencing was performed on blood. All receptors derive from a boy younger than 18 in good health.

The CDR3 coding sequence is TGCAGCGTAGTGACAGGGGATGAAAAACTGTTTTTT. This encodes CSVVTGDEKLFF. The chain links TRBV29-1 to TRBJ1-4; TRBD1 aligns across 8 bases. Germline CDR1 SQVTM, CDR2 ANQGSEA. The CDR3 has 12 amino acids. V trimming: 6 bases; J trimming: 6 bases; junction bases outside the gene matches: 3.

The chain employs TRBV7-9 and TRBJ2-2; the match to TRBD1 covers 9 bases. The CDR3 contains 15 residues. Trimming took 4 bases from V and 7 from J; bases not matched to a gene: 7. Per germline, CDR1 SEHNR and CDR2 FQNEAQ (reference sequence). The CDR3, as DNA: TGTGCCAGCAGCTCGCTACAGGGGGCTATCGGGGAGCTGTTTTTT. Amino acids: CASSSLQGAIGELFF.

The V gene is TRBV4-1, the J gene TRBJ2-2, with D possibly TRBD2 on 5 matching bases. This CDR3 spans 16 amino acids. Trimming left V 2 bases short and J 3 bases short, with 13 bases between. Germline CDR1 and CDR2: MGHRA and YSYEKL. CDR3 residues: CASSQHEGTYTGELFF. The CDR3 DNA is TGCGCCAGCAGCCAACATGAGGGAACCTACACCGGGGAGCTGTTTTTT.

This clonotype has only a few counts. CDR3 residues: CASTPGAKNIQYF. CDR3 in DNA: TGTGCCAGCACTCCGGGCGCCAAAAACATTCAGTACTTC. The genes are TRBV28 and TRBJ2-4; D ambiguous. The CDR3 spans 13 residues. Trimming took off 7 bases at V and 1 base at J, with 8 bases between the two ends. Germline CDR1 and CDR2: MDHEN and SYDVKM. Using reference TRBV28 and TRBJ2-4 for the parts outside the CDR3, the full variable domain is DVKVTQSSRYLVKRTGEKVFLECVQDMDHENMFWYRQDPGLGLRLIYFSYDVKMKEKGDIPEGYSVSREKKERFSLILESASTNQTSMYLCASTPGAKNIQYFGAGTRLSVL.

The chain uses TRBV11-2 and TRBJ2-7; D gene unclear. Trimming took 0 bases from V and 5 from J, leaving 14 bases between them. This CDR3 has 15 residues. Germline values: CDR1 SGHAT, CDR2 FQNNGV. The CDR3 DNA reads TGTGCCAGCAGCTTAGATCCCACTGGACGTAACGAGCAGTACTTC. Its protein product is CASSLDPTGRNEQYF.

The sample holds a few counts of this clonotype. The chain combines TRBV20-1 with TRBJ2-1; D possibly corresponds to TRBD2 (6 bases). Germline V gives CDR1 DFQATT, CDR2 SNEGSKA (reference sequence). The CDR3 totals 14 residues. Trimming took 0 bases from V and 5 from J, leaving 11 bases between them. The CDR3 loop reads CSARDSREHNEQFF. CDR3 bases: TGCAGTGCTAGAGACTCCCGGGAGCACAATGAGCAGTTCTTC.

A few counts support this clonotype. J is TRBJ2-7 and V is TRBV6-1, with D tentatively TRBD1 or TRBD2 (5 bases each). The CDR3 sequence is 15 residues long. The germline gives CDR1 MNHNS, CDR2 SASEGT. The germline V and J ends were trimmed by 3 bases and 6 bases, with 18 bases remaining between them. The CDR3 bases are TGTGCCAGCAGTGATATGAAGGGAGAGGGGAGCGAGCAGTACTTC. Encoded protein: CASSDMKGEGSEQYF.